This T cell receptor beta chain was documented in a study of identical twins. Looked up from germline, CDR1 is SGHTA and CDR2 is FQGNSA. This CDR3 comprises 13 residues. V was trimmed by 5 bases and J by 5 bases, leaving 10 bases between them. Study-wide results and caveats: Model-predicted out-of-frame TCR alpha sharing fell below observed values in monozygotic twins. Alpha sequences out of frame and shared by twins had excess low generation probability. Invariant MAIT and iNKT cells may have partly biased zero-insertion analyses.

A universal primer site was incorporated via template switching, and the cDNA contained unique molecular identifiers. TCRdb recomputed calls from the 5' RACE reads with MiXCR, one row per CDR3 protein. The repertoire holds 1.5 million to 2 million distinct CDR3 sequences, with about 32% as singletons. About this clonotype: Its target is unknown.

This TCR was recovered from a newborn girl in good health. The V call is TRBV7-2, the J call TRBJ2-1, with unresolved D. Sequenced input: cord blood. CDR3 in DNA: TGTGCCAGCAGCCCGGAGAACGACAATGAGCAGTTCTTC. Its protein is CASSPENDNEQFF.